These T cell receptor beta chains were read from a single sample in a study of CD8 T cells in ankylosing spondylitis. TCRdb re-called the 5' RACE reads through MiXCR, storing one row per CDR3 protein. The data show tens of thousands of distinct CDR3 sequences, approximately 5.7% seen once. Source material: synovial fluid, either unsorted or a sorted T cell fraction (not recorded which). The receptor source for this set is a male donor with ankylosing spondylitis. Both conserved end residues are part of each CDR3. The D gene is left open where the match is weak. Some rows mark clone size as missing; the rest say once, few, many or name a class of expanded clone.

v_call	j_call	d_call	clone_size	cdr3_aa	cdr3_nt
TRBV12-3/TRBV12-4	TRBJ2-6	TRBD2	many	CASSPTGGSGANVLTF	TGTGCCAGCAGTCCCACGGGGGGGTCCGGGGCCAACGTCCTGACTTTC
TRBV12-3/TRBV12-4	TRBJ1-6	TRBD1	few	CASSLRDREFLSSYNSPLHF	TGTGCCAGCAGTTTAAGGGACAGAGAGTTTTTGAGCTCCTATAATTCACCCCTCCACTTT
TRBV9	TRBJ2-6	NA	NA	CASSARYSGANVLTF	TGTGCCAGCAGCGCGAGGTACTCTGGGGCCAACGTCCTGACTTTC
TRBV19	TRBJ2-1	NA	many	CASSTPRRVSYNEQFF	TGTGCCAGTAGTACCCCCCGGAGGGTCTCCTACAATGAGCAGTTCTTC
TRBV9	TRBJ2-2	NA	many	CASSPDGAAYTGELFF	TGTGCCAGCAGCCCCGACGGGGCGGCGTACACCGGGGAGCTGTTTTTT
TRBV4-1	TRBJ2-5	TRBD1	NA	CASSETPQGATQYF	TGCGCCAGCAGCGAAACCCCACAGGGGGCAACCCAGTACTTC
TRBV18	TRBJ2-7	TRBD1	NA	CASSPNGTGTYEQYF	TGTGCCAGCTCACCGAACGGGACAGGAACCTACGAGCAGTACTTC
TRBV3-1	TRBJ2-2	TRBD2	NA	CASSPAGGPSIGELFF	TGTGCCAGCAGCCCAGCGGGAGGGCCCTCTATCGGGGAGCTGTTTTTT
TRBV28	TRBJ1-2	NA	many	CASSPTGLNYGYTF	TGTGCCAGCAGCCCTACAGGGCTAAACTATGGCTACACCTTC
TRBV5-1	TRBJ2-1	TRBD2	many	CASSLGLANYNEQFF	TGCGCCAGCAGCCTAGGACTAGCGAATTACAATGAGCAGTTCTTC
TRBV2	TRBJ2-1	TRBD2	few	CASSDTSGRGYNEQFF	TGTGCCAGCAGTGATACTAGCGGGAGGGGGTACAATGAGCAGTTCTTC
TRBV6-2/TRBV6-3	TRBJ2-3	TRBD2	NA	CASSSGTRRGDTQYF	TGTGCCAGCAGCTCCGGGACTAGGAGGGGAGATACGCAGTATTTT
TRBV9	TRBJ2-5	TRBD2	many	CASSSTGGAEAQYF	TGTGCCAGCAGCTCCACGGGGGGGGCAGAGGCCCAGTACTTC
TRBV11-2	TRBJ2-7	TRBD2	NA	CASSSRGGGSSVFYEQYF	TGTGCCAGCAGCTCTCGGGGCGGCGGGAGCTCTGTTTTTTACGAGCAGTACTTC
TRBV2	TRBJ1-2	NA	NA	CASSEARDLGRYTF	TGTGCCAGCAGTGAAGCGAGGGACCTCGGGCGCTACACCTTC
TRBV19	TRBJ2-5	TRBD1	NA	CASSRTGTGDETQYF	TGTGCCAGTAGTAGGACCGGGACAGGGGATGAGACCCAGTACTTC
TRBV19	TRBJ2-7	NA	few	CASSRKAGEQYF	TGTGCCAGTAGTAGGAAGGCGGGAGAGCAGTACTTC
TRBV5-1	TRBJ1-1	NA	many	CASSLLQGNTEAFF	TGCGCCAGCAGTCTGCTACAGGGGAACACTGAAGCTTTCTTT
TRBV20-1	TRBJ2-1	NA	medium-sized	CSARAPGVGYEQFF	TGCAGTGCTAGGGCCCCAGGGGTCGGATATGAGCAGTTCTTC
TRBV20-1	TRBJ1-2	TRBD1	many	CSAAGGNYGYTF	TGCAGTGCCGCAGGGGGCAACTATGGCTACACCTTC
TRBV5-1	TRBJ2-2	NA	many	CASTDRAGVTGELFF	TGCGCCAGCACCGACAGGGCGGGGGTCACCGGGGAGCTGTTTTTT
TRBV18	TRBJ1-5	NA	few	CASSPMRGDNQPQHF	TGTGCCAGCTCACCAATGAGGGGTGACAATCAGCCCCAGCATTTT
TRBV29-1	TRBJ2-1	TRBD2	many	CSSQRDKYNEQFF	TGCAGCTCTCAGCGGGATAAGTACAATGAGCAGTTCTTC
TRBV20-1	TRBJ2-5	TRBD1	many	CSASEGGWETQYF	TGCAGTGCTAGCGAAGGGGGCTGGGAGACCCAGTACTTC
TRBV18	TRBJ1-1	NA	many	CASSLERQNTEAFF	TGTGCCAGCTCACTCGAGAGGCAGAACACTGAAGCTTTCTTT
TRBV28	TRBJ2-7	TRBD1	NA	CASPGQESYEQYF	TGTGCCAGTCCGGGACAGGAGTCCTACGAGCAGTACTTC
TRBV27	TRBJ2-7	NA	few	CASSRRRGEGDEQYF	TGTGCCAGCAGTCGCCGCCGCGGTGAGGGCGACGAGCAGTACTTC
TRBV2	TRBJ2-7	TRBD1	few	CASSALGTGGEQYF	TGTGCCAGCAGTGCCCTTGGGACAGGGGGCGAGCAGTACTTC
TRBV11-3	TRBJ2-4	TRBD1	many	CASSRRDSKNIQYF	TGTGCCAGCAGCAGAAGGGACAGTAAAAACATTCAGTACTTC
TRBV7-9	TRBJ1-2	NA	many	CASSLIAGATNYGYTF	TGTGCCAGCAGCTTAATAGCCGGGGCGACGAACTATGGCTACACCTTC
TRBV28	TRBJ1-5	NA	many	CASSLPGGDNQPQHF	TGTGCCAGCAGTTTACCGGGGGGTGATAATCAGCCCCAGCATTTT
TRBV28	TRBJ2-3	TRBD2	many	CASSFLAGGPTDTQYF	TGTGCCAGCAGTTTCTTAGCGGGAGGCCCCACAGATACGCAGTATTTT
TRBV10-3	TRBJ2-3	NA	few	CAVATGDSADTQYF	TGTGCCGTAGCGACAGGCGATTCGGCAGATACGCAGTATTTT
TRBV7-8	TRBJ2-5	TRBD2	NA	CASSLFSGETQYF	TGTGCCAGCAGCTTATTTAGCGGGGAGACCCAGTACTTC
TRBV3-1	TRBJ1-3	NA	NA	CAFTPEGGAGSPSGNTIYF	TGTGCCTTCACCCCGGAGGGAGGGGCAGGTAGCCCCTCTGGAAACACCATATATTTT
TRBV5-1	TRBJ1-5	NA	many	CASSLGLNQPQHF	TGCGCCAGCAGCTTGGGCCTGAATCAGCCCCAGCATTTT
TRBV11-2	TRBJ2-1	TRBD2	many	CASSSLGGRFEQFF	TGTGCCAGCAGCTCCTTAGGCGGGAGGTTTGAGCAGTTCTTC
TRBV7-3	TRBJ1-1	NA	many	CATTPSRDSSSAFF	TGTGCCACCACCCCCTCTCGGGACTCCTCTTCGGCTTTCTTT
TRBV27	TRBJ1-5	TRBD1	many	CASSLSGTGGGQPQHF	TGTGCCAGCAGTTTATCTGGGACAGGGGGGGGTCAGCCCCAGCATTTT
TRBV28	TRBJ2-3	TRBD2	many	CASSLMAGGRTDTQYF	TGTGCCAGCAGTTTGATGGCGGGAGGGCGCACAGATACGCAGTATTTT
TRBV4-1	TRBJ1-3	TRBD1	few	CASSLGTGGAIGNTIYF	TGCGCCAGCAGCCTTGGGACAGGGGGCGCGATCGGGAACACCATATATTTT
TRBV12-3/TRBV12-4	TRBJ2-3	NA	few	CASSYFQLRTDTQYF	TGTGCCAGCAGTTATTTCCAATTAAGAACAGATACGCAGTATTTT
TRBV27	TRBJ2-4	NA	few	CASSRGFFAKNIQYF	TGTGCCAGCAGTCGAGGGTTTTTTGCCAAAAACATTCAGTACTTC
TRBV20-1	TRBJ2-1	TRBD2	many	CSADPGLAGAEQFF	TGCAGTGCTGACCCGGGACTAGCGGGAGCTGAGCAGTTCTTC
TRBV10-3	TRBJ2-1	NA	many	CAISASVRTYNEQFF	TGTGCCATCAGTGCGTCGGTGCGGACCTACAATGAGCAGTTCTTC
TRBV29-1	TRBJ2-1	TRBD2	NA	CSTGTSGSYNEQFF	TGCAGCACTGGGACTAGCGGCTCCTACAATGAGCAGTTCTTC
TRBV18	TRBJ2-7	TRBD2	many	CASSPSGTSVIGEQYF	TGTGCCAGCTCACCCTCCGGGACTAGCGTAATCGGCGAGCAGTACTTC
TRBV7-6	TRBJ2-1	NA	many	CASSRRGVAYNEQFF	TGTGCCAGCAGCCGGAGGGGAGTAGCTTACAATGAGCAGTTCTTC
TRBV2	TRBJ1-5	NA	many	CASKRSSNQPQHF	TGTGCCAGCAAAAGGAGTTCCAATCAGCCCCAGCATTTT
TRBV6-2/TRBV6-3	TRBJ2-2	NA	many	CASSYVSGRWTGELFF	TGTGCCAGCAGTTACGTTTCGGGAAGGTGGACCGGGGAGCTGTTTTTT
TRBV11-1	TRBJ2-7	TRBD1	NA	CASSSVPGQVFSYEQYF	TGTGCCAGCAGCTCTGTTCCGGGACAGGTATTCTCCTACGAGCAGTACTTC
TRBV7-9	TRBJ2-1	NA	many	CASRWGENEQFF	TGTGCCAGCAGGTGGGGCGAAAATGAGCAGTTCTTC
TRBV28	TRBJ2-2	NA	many	CASTLGATRDTGELFF	TGTGCCAGCACCCTTGGGGCCACCAGAGACACCGGGGAGCTGTTTTTT
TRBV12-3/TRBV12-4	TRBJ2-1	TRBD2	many	CASSLILAGAGNEQFF	TGTGCCAGCAGTTTAATACTAGCGGGAGCGGGCAATGAGCAGTTCTTC
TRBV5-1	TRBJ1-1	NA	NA	CASSNTMNTEAFF	TGCGCCAGCAGCAATACTATGAACACTGAAGCTTTCTTT